The entry below gives a single T cell receptor (beta chain) sequence along with its context. This clone's antigen is unknown. There are no base qualities to consult, and no much larger clone falls within one base. The data were taken from a study of T-cell memory formation after mild COVID-19 (dated by TCRdb to the early 2020s). Looking at the study overall: TCR sequence clusters from the two donors were found to be largely donor specific. Longitudinal TCRalpha and TCRbeta repertoire sequencing tracked T-cell clones expanding and contracting after mild COVID-19 in a couple of donors. Two young, previously healthy adult volunteers made up the cohort, one male and one female.

TCRdb names Illumina NovaSeq 6000 as the instrument used. TCRalpha and TCRbeta cDNA libraries were constructed by 5'RACE with constant-segment primers, with sample barcodes and unique molecular identifiers being introduced. Trizol reagent was used to extract RNA from every sample. Amplification of the libraries took two PCR steps, and the second step added a second sample barcode plus Illumina TruSeq adapters. Sequencing of the libraries was done on an Illumina NovaSeq, producing 2 x 150 bp paired-end reads. The authors' analysis ran thus. The reads were demultiplexed and collapsed into UMI-guided consensus sequences using migec v1.2.7. With mixcr v2.1.11, UMI consensuses were aligned to TRA and TRB V and J templates and assembled into clonotypes. A clonotype was counted as expanded or contracted only if both edgeR and NoisET called the change significant, with noise models trained on biological replicates. For edgeR calls, the thresholds were a false discovery rate-adjusted p below 0.01 and a log2 fold-change of 1. As an exploratory analysis of dynamics, max-normalized trajectories of the 1000 most abundant clonotypes were examined by PCA with hierarchical clustering. The CD4 or CD8 phenotype of responding clones was assigned using the separately sequenced CD4+ and CD8+ repertoires. TCRdb reprocessing: public reads trimmed at Q25 with fastp, clones called with MiXCR, in-frame beta chains kept. Each entry is one CDR3 protein sequence, shown with its most common DNA and genes. None of the V and J calls come from the authors' own analysis; TCRdb made them. The sample table contains roughly 180,000 distinct CDR3 sequences; only one count was recorded for roughly 20% of them. The ten largest clones add up to more than 3% of the sample.

Inclusive of the bounding cysteine and phenylalanine, the CDR3 is 12 residues long. The retained sequence is limited to the CDR3, 36 bases, with the frame set at the first base. V is pruned by 9 bases and J by 8 bases, leaving 4 bases of the junction without a gene match. The CDR1 and CDR2 encoded by the germline V gene are ENHRY and SYGVKD. Ficoll-Paque density gradient centrifugation was used to isolate PBMCs. Study-wide findings and limitations: Some responding clones were found in pre-infection memory, which suggests that pre-existing cross-reactive memory T cells took part in the SARS-CoV-2 response. Balanced CD4/CD8 phenotypes were observed for clones contracting from day 15 to 85, whereas a bias towards CD4+ was observed for a second wave of clones expanding from day 15 to 37. Contracting CD4+ clones appeared mostly in the CM and EM memory subsets, whereas CD8+ clones were enriched in EMRA. The second-wave clones that peaked on day 37 were not confirmed to be SARS-CoV-2 specific. The study covered only a couple of mild cases, and larger cohorts including severe cases with pre-infection samples were considered necessary.

The receptor comes from a man aged 18 to 29 who had mild COVID-19 (a few samples of this study predate the infection). The sample titles of this study are shuffled in the database, so cell type and time point are left out; the donor was told from shared clones. The sample comprised PBMCs or a T cell subset sorted from them (not recorded which). The chain is assembled from TRBV10-3 and TRBJ1-6, with 7 central nucleotides matching TRBD1. DNA sequence: TGTGCCATAACTACAGGGGATTCACCCCTCCACTTT. This yields the protein CAITTGDSPLHF.